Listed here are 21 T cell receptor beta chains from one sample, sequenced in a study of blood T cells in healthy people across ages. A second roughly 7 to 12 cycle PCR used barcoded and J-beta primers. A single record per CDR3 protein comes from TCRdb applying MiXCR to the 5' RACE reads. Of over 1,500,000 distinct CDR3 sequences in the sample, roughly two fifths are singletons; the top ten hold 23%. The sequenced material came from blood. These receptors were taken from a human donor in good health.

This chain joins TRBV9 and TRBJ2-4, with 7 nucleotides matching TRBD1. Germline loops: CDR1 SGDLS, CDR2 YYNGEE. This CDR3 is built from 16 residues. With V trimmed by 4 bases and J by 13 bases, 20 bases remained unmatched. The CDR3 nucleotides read TGTGCCAGCAGCATAACAGGGGACCTTTACTACAATGAGCAGTACTTC. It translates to CASSITGDLYYNEQYF.

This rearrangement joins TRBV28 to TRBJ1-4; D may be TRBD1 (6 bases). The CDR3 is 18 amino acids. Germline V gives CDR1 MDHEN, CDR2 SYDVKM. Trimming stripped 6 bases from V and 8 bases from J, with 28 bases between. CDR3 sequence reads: CASRAHGRGSRTDEKLFF. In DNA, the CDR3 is TGTGCCAGCAGGGCACATGGGAGGGGATCTCGGACAGACGAAAAACTGTTTTTT. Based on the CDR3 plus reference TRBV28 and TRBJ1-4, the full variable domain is DVKVTQSSRYLVKRTGEKVFLECVQDMDHENMFWYRQDPGLGLRLIYFSYDVKMKEKGDIPEGYSVSREKKERFSLILESASTNQTSMYLCASRAHGRGSRTDEKLFFGSGTQLSVL.

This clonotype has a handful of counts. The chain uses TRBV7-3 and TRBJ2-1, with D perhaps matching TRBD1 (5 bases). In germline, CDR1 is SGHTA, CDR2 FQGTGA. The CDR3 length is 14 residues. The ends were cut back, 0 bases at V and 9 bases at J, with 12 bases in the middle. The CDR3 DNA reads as TGTGCCAGCAGCTTAACGTCGCAGGGAAGTGAGCAGTTCTTC. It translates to CASSLTSQGSEQFF.

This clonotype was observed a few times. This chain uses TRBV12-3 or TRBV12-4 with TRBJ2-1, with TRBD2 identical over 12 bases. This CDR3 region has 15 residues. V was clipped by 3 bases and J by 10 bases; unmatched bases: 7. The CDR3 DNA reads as TGTGCCAGCAGTTTCGCCGGGCTAGCGGGGGGGGAGCAGTTCTTC. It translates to CASSFAGLAGGEQFF.

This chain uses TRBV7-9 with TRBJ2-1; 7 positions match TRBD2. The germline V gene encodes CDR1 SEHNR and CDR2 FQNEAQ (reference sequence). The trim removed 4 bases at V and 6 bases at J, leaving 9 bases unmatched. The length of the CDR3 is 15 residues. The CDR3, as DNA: TGTGCCAGCAGCTACGAGGTAGCGGGTCGCAATGAGCAGTTCTTC. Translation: CASSYEVAGRNEQFF.

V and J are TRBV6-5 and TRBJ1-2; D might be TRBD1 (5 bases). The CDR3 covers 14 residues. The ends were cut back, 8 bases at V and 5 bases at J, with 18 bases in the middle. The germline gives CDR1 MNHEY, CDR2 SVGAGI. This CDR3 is CASRDLQGPYGYTF. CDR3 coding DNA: TGTGCCAGCCGCGATCTTCAGGGTCCATATGGCTACACCTTC.

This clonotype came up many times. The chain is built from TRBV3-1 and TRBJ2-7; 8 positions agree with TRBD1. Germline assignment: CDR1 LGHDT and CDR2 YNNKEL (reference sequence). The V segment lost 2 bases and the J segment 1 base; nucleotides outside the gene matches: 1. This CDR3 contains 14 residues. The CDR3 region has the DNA TGTGCCAGCAGCCAAAGGGACAGGTCCTACGAGCAGTACTTC. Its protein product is CASSQRDRSYEQYF.

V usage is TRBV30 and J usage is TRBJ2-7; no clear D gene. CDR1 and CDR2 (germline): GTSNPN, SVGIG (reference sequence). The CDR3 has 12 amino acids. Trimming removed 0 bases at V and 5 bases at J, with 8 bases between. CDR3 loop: CAWSVTLNEQYF. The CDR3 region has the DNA TGTGCCTGGAGTGTAACACTCAACGAGCAGTACTTC.

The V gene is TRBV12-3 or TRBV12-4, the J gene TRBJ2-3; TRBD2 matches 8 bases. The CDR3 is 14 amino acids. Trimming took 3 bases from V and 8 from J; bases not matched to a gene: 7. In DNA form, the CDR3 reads TGTGCCAGCAGTTTCAGAGCGGGGGAAGGTACGCAGTATTTT. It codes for CASSFRAGEGTQYF.

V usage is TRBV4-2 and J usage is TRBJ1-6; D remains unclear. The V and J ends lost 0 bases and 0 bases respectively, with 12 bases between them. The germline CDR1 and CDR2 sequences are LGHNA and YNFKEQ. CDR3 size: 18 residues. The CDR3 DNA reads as TGTGCCAGCAGCCAAGATGCGGGGTCGGGCTCCTATAATTCACCCCTCCACTTT. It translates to CASSQDAGSGSYNSPLHF.

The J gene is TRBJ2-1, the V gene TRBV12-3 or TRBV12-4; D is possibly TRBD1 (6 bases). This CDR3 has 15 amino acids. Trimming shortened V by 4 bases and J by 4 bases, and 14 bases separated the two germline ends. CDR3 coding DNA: TGTGCCAGCAGTTCAAAGGGGGTAGGTTACAATGAGCAGTTCTTC. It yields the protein CASSSKGVGYNEQFF.

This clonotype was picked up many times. The DNA for the CDR3 is TGTGCCAGCAGTTTCAGGATAGCCAAAAACATTCAGTACTTC. Its translation: CASSFRIAKNIQYF. This sequence joins TRBV6-2 or TRBV6-3 and TRBJ2-4; D gene ambiguous. Germline values: CDR1 MNHEY, CDR2 SVGEGT. The CDR3 runs to 14 residues. V lost 4 bases and J 0 bases, leaving 7 bases between the germline ends.

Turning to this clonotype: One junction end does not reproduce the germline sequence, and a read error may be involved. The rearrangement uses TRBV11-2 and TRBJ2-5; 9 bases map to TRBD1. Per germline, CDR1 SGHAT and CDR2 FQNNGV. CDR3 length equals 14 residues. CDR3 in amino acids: CDSSLNRGQETQYF. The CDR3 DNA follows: TGTGACAGCAGCCTAAACAGGGGGCAGGAGACCCAGTACTTC.

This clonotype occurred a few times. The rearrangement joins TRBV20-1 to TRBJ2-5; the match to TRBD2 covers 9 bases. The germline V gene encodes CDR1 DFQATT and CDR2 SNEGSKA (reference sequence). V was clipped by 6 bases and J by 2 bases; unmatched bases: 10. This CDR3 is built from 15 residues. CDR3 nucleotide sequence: TGCAGTGCAAAAATGGGACTAGCAGTACAAGAGACCCAGTACTTC. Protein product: CSAKMGLAVQETQYF.

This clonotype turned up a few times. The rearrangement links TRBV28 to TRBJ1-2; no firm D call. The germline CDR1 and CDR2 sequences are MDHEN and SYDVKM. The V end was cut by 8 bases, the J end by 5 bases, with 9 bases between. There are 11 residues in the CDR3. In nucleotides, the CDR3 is TGTGCCAGCCTTGCTGTATATGGCTACACCTTC. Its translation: CASLAVYGYTF.

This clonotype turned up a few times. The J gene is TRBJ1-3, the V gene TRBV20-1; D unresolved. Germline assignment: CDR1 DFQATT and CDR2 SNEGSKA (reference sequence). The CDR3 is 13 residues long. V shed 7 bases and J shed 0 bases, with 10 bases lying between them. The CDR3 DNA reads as TGCAGTGGAGCTGATGGCTCTGGAAACACCATATATTTT. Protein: CSGADGSGNTIYF.

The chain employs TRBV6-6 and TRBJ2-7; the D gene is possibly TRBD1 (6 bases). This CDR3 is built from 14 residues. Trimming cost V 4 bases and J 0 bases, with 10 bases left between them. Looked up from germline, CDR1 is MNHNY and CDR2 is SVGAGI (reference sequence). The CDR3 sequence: CASSFRQDSYEQYF. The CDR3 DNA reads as TGTGCCAGCAGTTTCAGACAGGACTCCTACGAGCAGTACTTC.

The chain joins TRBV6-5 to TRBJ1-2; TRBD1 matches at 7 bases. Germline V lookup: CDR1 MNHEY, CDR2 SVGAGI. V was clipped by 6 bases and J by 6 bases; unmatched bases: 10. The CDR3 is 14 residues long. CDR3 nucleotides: TGTGCCAGCAGACGCCACAGGGGTGACCATGGCTACACCTTC. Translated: CASRRHRGDHGYTF.

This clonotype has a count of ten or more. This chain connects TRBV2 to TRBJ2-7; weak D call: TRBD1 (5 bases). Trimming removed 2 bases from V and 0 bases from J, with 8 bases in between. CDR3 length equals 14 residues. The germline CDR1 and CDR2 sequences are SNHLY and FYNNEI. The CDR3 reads CASSEQGISYEQYF. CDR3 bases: TGTGCCAGCAGTGAACAGGGCATCTCCTACGAGCAGTACTTC.

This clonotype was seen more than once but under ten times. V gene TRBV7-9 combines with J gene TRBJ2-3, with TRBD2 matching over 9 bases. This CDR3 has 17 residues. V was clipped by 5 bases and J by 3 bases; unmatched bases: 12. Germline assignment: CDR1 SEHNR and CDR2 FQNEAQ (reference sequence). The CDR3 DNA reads TGTGCCAGCAGCGTCGGATGGAGCGGGGGGCAGACAGATACGCAGTATTTT. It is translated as CASSVGWSGGQTDTQYF.

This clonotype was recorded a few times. The DNA of the CDR3 is TGCGCCAGCAGCCAGACACTAGCGGGGGGGAACAATGAGCAGTTCTTC. Translation gives CASSQTLAGGNNEQFF. The chain employs TRBV4-1 and TRBJ2-1; 13 bases are shared with TRBD2. CDR3 size: 16 residues. V lost 3 bases and J lost 5; bases outside the gene matches: 4. Germline assignment: CDR1 MGHRA and CDR2 YSYEKL.